Described below is a single T cell receptor beta chain sequence and its context. It lacks a known antigen. Per-base qualities were not stored, and no clone one base away is much larger. The receptor library was made with the immunoSEQ multiplex PCR assay. Here the immuneACCESS table is served through TCRdb, limited to in-frame sequences with V and J called. Missing clones are a known gap in these copies; in checked studies unresolved V genes cover under half, and the rest lacks a known reason. The sample yields roughly 98,000 clones; 82% were counted once. The top ten constitute 8.5% to 10% of the sample. This entry comes from a study of control samples from healthy donors and cancer patients (dated by TCRdb to the early 2020s). V is clipped by 3 bases and J by 4 bases, and the sequence between their germline boundaries is 16 bases long. Based on the germline V gene, the CDR1 and CDR2 sequences are MNHEY and SVGAGI. The CDR3 goes from the cysteine to the phenylalanine over 15 residues. Of all the DNA, just the CDR3 is kept, 45 bases in frame from base 1.

The V and J segments used are TRBV6-5 and TRBJ2-7; perhaps TRBD1 is the D gene, with 7 bases matching. This TCR was sampled from a woman aged 60 to 75 in good health. Sequenced sample: blood. The CDR3 protein sequence reads: CASSYVGQGGYEQYF. The nucleotide sequence is given as TGTGCCAGCAGTTATGTTGGGCAGGGGGGTTACGAGCAGTACTTC.